Below, one T cell receptor (beta chain) is given with its context. The target antigen is unknown. The data were taken from a study of a mutant IDH1 vaccine in newly diagnosed glioma. In the study overall: Sex among treated patients split approximately 62% male, roughly 38% female; mean age was approximately 40 years. Notes on the study in general: Immune responses induced by the vaccine were seen in just over 90% of patients, spanning multiple MHC alleles.

Described time point: baseline, week 1 (first vaccination visit). This sample's treatment: pre-vaccination baseline after standard-of-care therapy. Donor tumors were new WHO grade 3 or 4 IDH1-mutant, ATRX-lost astrocytomas. This CDR3 region has 15 residues. The V end lost 4 bases, the J end lost 2 bases, and 14 bases lay between the germline ends. Germline CDR1 and CDR2: LNHDA and SQIVND (reference sequence). Generated by immunoSEQ multiplex PCR, the TCRdb table keeps only in-frame clones and is missing some. The data contain roughly 84,000 clones, approximately 80% of them seen just once; the ten biggest clones take up 5.3%.

The sample here was PBMCs, taken from a glioma patient treated with radiotherapy, temozolomide or both. The sequence was obtained from a man in his forties with glioma. Some clones in this sample may be carry-over from other donors' samples. The rearrangement uses TRBV19 and TRBJ1-1; no firm D call. The chain's CDR3 is CASSTQRVRNTEAFF. The CDR3 coding sequence is TGTGCCAGTAGTACCCAGAGGGTCCGCAACACTGAAGCTTTCTTT.